The rows below give T cell receptor beta chains drawn from one sample of a study of CD8 T cells in ankylosing spondylitis. TCRdb ran MiXCR on the 5' RACE reads and lists one entry per CDR3 protein. The sample lists 700,000 to 1,000,000 distinct CDR3 sequences, about 12% seen once, with just over 0.5% in the top ten. The sample consisted of blood, either unsorted or a sorted T cell fraction (not recorded which). The receptors stem from a male donor with ankylosing spondylitis. CDR3s leave out the opening cysteine and the closing phenylalanine or tryptophan. Clone size, where shown, is once, few, many, or a class for clones that have expanded.

size: .
V: TRBV20-1
CDR3: SARPARIEQF

size: many
V: TRBV18
CDR3: ASSPDRGLGQY

size: many
V: TRBV15
CDR3: ATRDRGTIY

size: .
V: TRBV18
CDR3: ASSPTFTYEQY

size: many
V: TRBV5-1
CDR3: ASSWTPKGGGEAF

size: .
V: TRBV20-1
CDR3: SADPGLAYNEQF

size: few
V: TRBV5-1
CDR3: ASSLRWNTDTQY

size: many
V: TRBV3-1
CDR3: ASSQSGVVYEQY

size: few
V: TRBV5-1
CDR3: ASRPGGFYEQY

size: .
V: TRBV5-1
CDR3: AISPSGTSGYEQY

size: many
V: TRBV18
CDR3: ASSLGINTEAF

size: .
V: TRBV5-1
CDR3: ASSWTTEMDLH

size: many
V: TRBV7-2
CDR3: ASSLEVSGSGELF

size: many
V: TRBV29-1
CDR3: SVGGASSQETQY

size: .
V: TRBV5-1
CDR3: ASSTGLAVGTDTQY

size: many
V: TRBV5-1
CDR3: ASSPDATGELF

size: .
V: TRBV4-3
CDR3: ASSQDLRQALEDTGELF

size: many
V: TRBV6-5
CDR3: ATLNRRQF

size: .
V: TRBV20-1
CDR3: SAMRGGSSYEQY

size: .
V: TRBV6-2/TRBV6-3
CDR3: ASSYSISRVSYEQY

size: few
V: TRBV5-1
CDR3: ASTSRVGIQY

size: few
V: TRBV7-8
CDR3: ASNMDRAYEQY